This T cell receptor (beta chain) originates from a study of T cell repertoires in cytomegalovirus infection (dated by TCRdb to between 2018 and 2021). Turning to the overall study: Donor HLA type was relevant to the analysis, because carriage of CMV infection together with the matching HLA type was indicated by public TCR beta signatures. The full study reports these points: In the ex vivo response, HLA-C-restricted CMV-specific TCR beta clonotypes were dominant, and in two of eight donors the single most frequent clonotype came from this HLA-C-restricted group. Cumulative frequency of public TCR beta family members discriminated carriers of CMV infection plus the relevant HLA type in this cohort and an independent 352-donor cohort.

Deletion took 7 bases off V and 0 bases off J, with a span of 13 bases between the germline ends. The germline V gene (reference sequence) gives CDR1 as MNHEY and CDR2 as SMNVEV. The CDR3 runs 15 residues from the cysteine to the phenylalanine. Solely the CDR3 DNA is kept, with 45 bases framed from the first base. As regards this clonotype: The clone's antigen remains unknown. No per-base quality is available; no much larger clone lies one base away.

The data were produced on an Illumina HiSeq 1500. TCRdb reprocessing: public reads trimmed at Q25 with fastp, clones called with MiXCR, in-frame beta chains kept. Records with the same CDR3 protein are collapsed into one entry carrying the most frequent genes and DNA. The sample data list roughly 300,000 distinct CDR3 sequences, and approximately 9.5% of these were observed just once. 4.3% of the sample lies in the top ten. The receptor was isolated from a human donor in good health (CMV status not recorded). Some clones in this sample may be carry-over from other donors' samples. The rearranged chain carries TRBV27 and TRBJ2-1; the D gene cannot be resolved beyond TRBD1 or TRBD2, each matching 6 bases. The sample comprised PBMCs. Read as DNA, the sequence is TGTGCCAGCAACCGCGGGGACAACTCCTACAATGAGCAGTTCTTC. It encodes CASNRGDNSYNEQFF.